The 28 T cell receptor beta chains reported below all come from one sample, sequenced in a study of T-cell reconstitution after alpha-beta-depleted transplantation in children. The TCRbeta library incorporated unique molecular identifiers. TCRdb reprocessed the PCR reads via MiXCR and lists one record per CDR3 protein. Among about 200,000 distinct CDR3 sequences listed, 5% to 7.5% were seen once. Sequenced here: PBMCs, sampled before TCRalphabeta/CD19-depleted stem cell transplant. These receptor sequences come from a girl under two years old with combined immunodeficiency, due to receive a stem cell transplant.

The sample holds many counts of this clonotype. The chain couples TRBV12-3 or TRBV12-4 to TRBJ2-1; D tentatively reads TRBD1 or TRBD2 (5 bases each). Trimming took off 5 bases at V and 4 bases at J, with 12 bases between the two ends. The length of the CDR3 is 14 residues. CDR3 in amino acids: CASSPGTTYNEQFF. The DNA of the CDR3 is TGTGCCAGCAGTCCCGGGACCACATACAATGAGCAGTTCTTC.

This clonotype showed up many times. The J gene is TRBJ2-1, the V gene TRBV9; TRBD2 matches at 9 bases. Per the germline V gene, CDR1 is SGDLS and CDR2 is YYNGEE. The CDR3 contains 17 residues. Germline trimming cut 0 bases from V and 6 bases from J; bases unmatched to any gene: 10. The CDR3 region has the DNA TGTGCCAGCAGCGTAGTCCCGGGGCTAGCGGGGACCAATGAGCAGTTCTTC. It specifies CASSVVPGLAGTNEQFF. Filled out from reference TRBV9 and TRBJ2-1, the complete variable domain reads DSGVTQTPKHLITATGQRVTLRCSPRSGDLSVYWYQQSLDQGLQFLIQYYNGEERAKGNILERFSAQQFPDLHSELNLSSLELGDSALYFCASSVVPGLAGTNEQFFGPGTRLTVL.

This clonotype was seen at least ten times. This chain links TRBV6-5 with TRBJ2-2, with 10 nucleotides matching TRBD1. V was pared by 8 bases and J by 4 bases, with 16 bases of the junction left unmatched. The CDR3 has 18 amino acids. Germline values: CDR1 MNHEY, CDR2 SVGAGI. Here the CDR3 DNA reads TGTGCCAGCGACGCTTGGGGCTCGACAGGGGGCAGCACCGGGGAGCTGTTTTTT. It translates to CASDAWGSTGGSTGELFF.

This clonotype showed up many times. This chain joins TRBV4-2 and TRBJ2-7, with a possible D match to TRBD1 (6 bases). CDR3 length equals 16 residues. The germline CDR1 and CDR2 sequences are LGHNA and YNFKEQ. Trimming took off 0 bases at V and 7 bases at J, with 19 bases between the two ends. This CDR3 is CASSQDRGGSPREQYF. The CDR3 DNA reads TGTGCCAGCAGCCAAGATCGAGGGGGAAGCCCTCGGGAGCAGTACTTC.

This clonotype was counted ten times or more. The chain carries TRBV7-2 and TRBJ2-3; 10 positions match TRBD2. The trim removed 5 bases at V and 7 bases at J, leaving 9 bases unmatched. Germline-derived CDR1 and CDR2 are SGHTA and FQGNSA. The CDR3 runs to 15 residues. The CDR3 is CASSRLAGTLNTQYF. CDR3 nucleotides: TGTGCCAGCAGCCGACTAGCGGGCACACTAAATACGCAGTATTTT.

This clonotype was seen at least ten times. V is TRBV20-1 and J is TRBJ2-7; D remains unclear. Trimming removed 4 bases at V and 3 bases at J, with 13 bases between. The CDR3 is made up of 13 amino acids. From germline, CDR1 is DFQATT and CDR2 SNEGSKA (reference sequence). CDR3 in amino acids: CSATTGPGYEQYF. In DNA form, the CDR3 reads TGCAGTGCTACGACCGGGCCAGGCTACGAGCAGTACTTC.

This clonotype showed up many times. The chain has TRBV28 and TRBJ2-5; D uncertain. Between the trimmed V and J ends, which lost 6 bases and 2 bases, there was a span of 25 bases. Per germline, CDR1 MDHEN and CDR2 SYDVKM. This CDR3 has 18 amino acids. CDR3 loop: CASSSTPPRGDHQETQYF. The CDR3 region has the DNA TGTGCCAGCAGCTCAACCCCTCCCCGAGGTGACCATCAAGAGACCCAGTACTTC.

This clonotype was counted ten times or more. The chain links TRBV5-6 to TRBJ2-1; D assignment may be TRBD1 or TRBD2 (5 bases each). The CDR3 is made up of 14 amino acids. Looked up from germline, CDR1 is SGHDT and CDR2 is YYEEEE. Trimming took off 0 bases at V and 9 bases at J, with 13 bases between the two ends. This CDR3 reads CASSLDRGVGEQFF. The CDR3 DNA sequence: TGTGCCAGCAGCTTGGATAGGGGAGTGGGTGAGCAGTTCTTC.

This clonotype was observed a few times. This sequence joins TRBV20-1 and TRBJ2-4, with 9 bases identical to TRBD1. Trimming took 1 base from V and 2 from J; bases not matched to a gene: 15. The CDR3 contains 19 residues. CDR1 and CDR2 (germline): DFQATT, SNEGSKA (reference sequence). The CDR3 region is CSARGLGQGRPIPKNIQYF. CDR3 coding DNA: TGCAGTGCTAGAGGACTGGGACAGGGACGCCCGATTCCCAAAAACATTCAGTACTTC.

This clonotype was counted many times. This chain connects TRBV10-3 to TRBJ2-3; TRBD2 agrees at 13 bases. With V trimmed by 2 bases and J by 7 bases, 9 bases remained unmatched. This CDR3 region has 17 residues. CDR1 is ENHRY and CDR2 is SYGVKD in the germline V gene. The CDR3 DNA reads as TGTGCCATCAGTGAGCCAACACTAGCGGGGGGGCCCTATACGCAGTATTTT. It translates to CAISEPTLAGGPYTQYF.

The sample holds many counts of this clonotype. V and J are TRBV12-3 or TRBV12-4 and TRBJ2-1, with 9 bases that match TRBD2. The length of the CDR3 is 14 residues. The junction had 7 bases not matched to a gene; V was cut back by 7 bases and J by 6 bases. For the CDR3, the DNA is TGTGCCAGCACCTGGGCGGGAGGGGGCAATGAGCAGTTCTTC. Protein: CASTWAGGGNEQFF.

There are many counts of this clonotype. This sequence joins TRBV7-6 and TRBJ2-7, with 10 bases identical to TRBD1. The CDR3 runs 17 residues. The ends lost 1 base at V and 0 bases at J; junction bases unmatched: 6. Germline values: CDR1 SGHVS, CDR2 FNYEAQ. CDR3 protein: CASSLGTGGSSSYEQYF. CDR3 bases: TGTGCCAGCAGCTTAGGGACAGGGGGTTCCAGCTCCTACGAGCAGTACTTC.

This clonotype was seen repeatedly, ten times or more. This rearrangement joins TRBV9 to TRBJ2-2; D is uncertain. The V end was cut by 0 bases, the J end by 4 bases, with 19 bases between. The CDR3 has 18 residues. CDR1 and CDR2 from the germline V gene are SGDLS and YYNGEE. In DNA, the CDR3 is TGTGCCAGCAGCGTAGAGTCGATCCCCACGGAAGGCACCGGGGAGCTGTTTTTT. This translates into CASSVESIPTEGTGELFF.

This clonotype was seen at least ten times. The chain carries TRBV29-1 and TRBJ2-7, with D tentatively TRBD1 (6 bases). This CDR3 has 13 residues. Germline CDR1 is SQVTM and CDR2 is ANQGSEA. V lost 2 bases to trimming and J lost 0 bases, with 8 bases between them. CDR3 DNA: TGCAGCGTTGAAACGGACAGCTCCTACGAGCAGTACTTC. Protein sequence: CSVETDSSYEQYF.

This clonotype was recorded at least ten times. V is TRBV7-9 and J is TRBJ2-1, with D hard to call. Germline CDR1 reads SEHNR; CDR2 reads FQNEAQ (reference sequence). Between the trimmed V and J ends, which lost 5 bases and 0 bases, there was a span of 11 bases. The CDR3 contains 15 residues. DNA for the CDR3: TGTGCCAGCAGCCCACCCCGGGTCTCCTACAATGAGCAGTTCTTC. The encoded protein is CASSPPRVSYNEQFF. The full variable domain, with the rest looked up from reference TRBV7-9 and TRBJ2-1, is DTGVSQNPRHKITKRGQNVTFRCDPISEHNRLYWYRQTLGQGPEFLTYFQNEAQLEKSRLLSDRFSAERPKGSFSTLEIQRTEQGDSAMYLCASSPPRVSYNEQFFGPGTRLTVL.

This clonotype has at least ten counts. Here the CDR3 reads CASSLFISAGANVLTF. CDR3 nucleotides: TGTGCCAGCAGTCTCTTTATATCTGCTGGGGCCAACGTCCTGACTTTC. J is TRBJ2-6 and V is TRBV27; no reliable D call. The germline gives CDR1 MNHEY, CDR2 SMNVEV (reference sequence). With 5 bases removed from V and 2 bases from J, the gap between germline ends came to 13 bases. The CDR3 is made up of 16 amino acids.

In this sample, this clonotype turned up many times. The CDR3 sequence is CAISCAGPCSNEQFF. CDR3 coding DNA: TGTGCCATCAGTTGTGCGGGGCCCTGTTCCAATGAGCAGTTCTTC. J is TRBJ2-1 and V is TRBV10-3; TRBD2 is a possible D gene (6 bases). CDR3 length equals 15 residues. Germline CDR1 and CDR2: ENHRY and SYGVKD. Trimming removed 5 bases at V and 6 bases at J, with 17 bases between.

This clonotype was counted ten times or more. This chain connects TRBV5-1 to TRBJ2-2; possible D gene TRBD1, 5 bases. Between the trimmed V and J ends, which lost 5 bases and 3 bases, there was a span of 20 bases. The CDR3 length is 17 residues. Germline V gene sequence: CDR1 SGHRS, CDR2 YFSETQ. This CDR3 reads CASRAGRAAVHTGELFF. In nucleotides, the CDR3 is TGCGCCAGCAGGGCAGGCAGGGCGGCGGTTCACACCGGGGAGCTGTTTTTT.

Ten or more counts support this clonotype. V usage is TRBV28 and J usage is TRBJ2-5, with D tentatively TRBD1 or TRBD2 (5 bases each). The germline V and J ends were trimmed by 5 bases and 3 bases, with 16 bases remaining between them. The CDR3 runs 15 residues. Germline CDR1 and CDR2: MDHEN and SYDVKM. The chain's CDR3 is CASSANRDPKETQYF. The CDR3 DNA reads as TGTGCCAGCAGTGCCAATAGGGACCCAAAAGAGACCCAGTACTTC.

This clonotype was seen many times. The gene calls are TRBV7-8 and TRBJ2-1; 10 positions match TRBD2. The length of the CDR3 is 16 residues. Germline V gene lookup returns CDR1 SGHVS and CDR2 FQNEAQ. Germline trimming cut 1 base from V and 7 bases from J; bases unmatched to any gene: 7. The CDR3 DNA is TGTGCCAGCAGCTTAGTCAGGCTAGCGGGAGCGAATGAGCAGTTCTTC. Its protein product is CASSLVRLAGANEQFF.

This clonotype was found many times. The J gene is TRBJ2-2, the V gene TRBV28; D gene ambiguous. The germline V and J ends were trimmed by 7 bases and 1 base, with 10 bases remaining between them. Germline lookup yields CDR1 MDHEN and CDR2 SYDVKM. The length of the CDR3 is 14 residues. Written as DNA, the CDR3 is TGTGCCAGCAAACGGCAACAGAACACCGGGGAGCTGTTTTTT. Translated, it gives CASKRQQNTGELFF.

This clonotype was found many times. The rearrangement joins TRBV19 to TRBJ2-1; 13 bases match TRBD2. The CDR3 has 16 amino acids. The germline gives CDR1 LNHDA, CDR2 SQIVND (reference sequence). J lost 7 bases, V lost 4 bases, and 7 bases had no gene match. CDR3 loop: CASSRGGLAGVNEQFF. The CDR3 nucleotides read TGTGCCAGTAGTAGGGGAGGACTAGCGGGAGTAAATGAGCAGTTCTTC.

This clonotype has only a few counts. This chain connects TRBV4-2 to TRBJ2-7; maybe TRBD2 (7 bases). Trimming removed 0 bases at V and 7 bases at J, with 10 bases between. CDR3 length: 13 amino acids. Germline CDR1 reads LGHNA; CDR2 reads YNFKEQ. CDR3 in DNA: TGTGCCAGCAGCCAAGAGGGGGGGCTGGAGCAGTACTTC. Amino acids: CASSQEGGLEQYF.

This clonotype was seen ten or more times. V and J are TRBV12-3 or TRBV12-4 and TRBJ1-2; D remains unclear. This CDR3 is built from 13 residues. V was pared by 3 bases and J by 3 bases, with 8 bases between. CDR3 loop: CASSLRNDYGYTF. The DNA of the CDR3 is TGTGCCAGCAGTTTGAGGAACGACTATGGCTACACCTTC.

This clonotype appeared many times. The chain combines TRBV12-3 or TRBV12-4 with TRBJ2-1, with 7 bases fitting TRBD2. This CDR3 is built from 15 residues. After removal of 2 bases from V and 6 bases from J, the junction contained 7 bases not matched to a gene. The CDR3 protein is CASSLSGDYSNEQFF. The CDR3 coding sequence is TGTGCCAGCAGTTTATCCGGGGACTATAGCAATGAGCAGTTCTTC.

This clonotype was counted ten times or more. The chain is built from TRBV28 and TRBJ1-5, with 8 positions matching TRBD1. In germline, CDR1 is MDHEN, CDR2 SYDVKM. Trimming at V came to 6 bases and at J to 6 bases, leaving 7 bases not matched to a gene. The CDR3 runs 14 residues. The CDR3 DNA is TGTGCCAGCAGCACCAGGGGGCATGGTCAGCCCCAGCATTTT. Protein: CASSTRGHGQPQHF.

This clonotype has more than one count but fewer than ten. J is TRBJ2-3 and V is TRBV20-1, with 13 bases aligning to TRBD2. This CDR3 spans 16 amino acids. Germline loops: CDR1 DFQATT, CDR2 SNEGSKA (reference sequence). With 5 bases clipped from V and 3 bases from J, the junction kept 8 bases outside the gene matches. CDR3 DNA: TGCAGTGCTGACGGACTAGCGGGAGCCCGAACAGATACGCAGTATTTT. Translation: CSADGLAGARTDTQYF.

This clonotype was observed many times. V gene TRBV29-1 combines with J gene TRBJ2-7; D gene uncertain. The germline gives CDR1 SQVTM, CDR2 ANQGSEA. The CDR3 is 11 residues long. V gave up 7 bases and J gave up 6 bases, with 13 bases separating them. The CDR3 DNA follows: TGCAGCGGAAGGGTGTTAGGCGAGCAGTACTTC. Its protein product is CSGRVLGEQYF.